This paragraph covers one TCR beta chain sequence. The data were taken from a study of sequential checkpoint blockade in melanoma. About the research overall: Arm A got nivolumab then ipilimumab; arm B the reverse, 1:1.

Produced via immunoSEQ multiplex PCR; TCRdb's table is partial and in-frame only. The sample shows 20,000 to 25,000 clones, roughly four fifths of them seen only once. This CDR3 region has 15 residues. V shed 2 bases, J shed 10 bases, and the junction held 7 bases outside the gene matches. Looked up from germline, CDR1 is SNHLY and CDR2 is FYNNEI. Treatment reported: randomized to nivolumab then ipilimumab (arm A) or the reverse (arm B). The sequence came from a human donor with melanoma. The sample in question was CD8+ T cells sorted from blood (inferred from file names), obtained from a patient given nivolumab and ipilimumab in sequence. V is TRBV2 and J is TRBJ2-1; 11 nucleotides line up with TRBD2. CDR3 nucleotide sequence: TGTGCCAGCAGTGAATTCAGACTAGCGGGAAGGGAGCAGTTCTTC. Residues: CASSEFRLAGREQFF. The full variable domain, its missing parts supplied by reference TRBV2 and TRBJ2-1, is EPEVTQTPSHQVTQMGQEVILRCVPISNHLYFYWYRQILGQKVEFLVSFYNNEISEKSEIFDDQFSVERPDGSNFTLKIRSTKLEDSAMYFCASSEFRLAGREQFFGPGTRLTVL.